The present T cell receptor (beta chain) was sequenced within a study of PD-1 blockade in classical Hodgkin lymphoma. Study-wide points: Initiation of nivolumab under 1 year after ASCT led to exclusion of patients. Reported findings placed baseline TCR diversity lower in newly diagnosed patients (compared with healthy donors). The study found that TCR diversity rose significantly by C4D1 in CD4+ but not CD8+ cells. Baseline diversity was lower in partial responders and progressors than complete responders.

This clone showed up just a few times. Its specificity is unknown. TCRdb's copy holds only in-frame clones and misses some; the assay was immunoSEQ multiplex PCR. Of roughly 150,000 clones in the sample, approximately 80% are singletons; the top ten hold roughly 9.2%. Brentuximab vedotin exposure varied, and every patient relapsed after autologous stem cell transplantation. V gave up 1 base and J gave up 2 bases, with 10 bases separating them. In germline, CDR1 is LGHNA, CDR2 YSLEER. The length of the CDR3 is 15 residues. V and J are TRBV4-3 and TRBJ2-3; unclear D gene. The sample in question was peripheral blood mononuclear cells (PBMCs), obtained before the second cycle of nivolumab. The clonotype comes from a human donor with classical Hodgkin lymphoma. CDR3 sequence (DNA): TGCGCCAGCAGCCAAGTCTCGCTCCCCACAGATACGCAGTATTTT. Amino acid sequence: CASSQVSLPTDTQYF.